This T cell receptor (beta chain) was recorded in a study of blood T cell repertoires in COVID-19. CDR1 is SEHNR and CDR2 is FQNEAQ in the germline V gene (reference sequence). This CDR3 has 16 amino acids. V lost 5 bases to trimming and J lost 2 bases; unmatched junction nucleotides: 8. This clone turned up a few times. Individuals drawn from 20 to 30 US areas were roughly 18 to 95 years old. As originally analysed: Scientists estimated how many nucleated cells there were by amplifying reference gene primers. Here immunoSEQ multiplex PCR was the method, and the copy in TCRdb shows in-frame clones only, minus some. V, J and clone size reflect that table, while D and trimming were determined from the DNA. The data hold fewer than 400,000 clones, with about nine tenths observed a single time.

The TCR sequence derives from a man under 40 who had recovered from COVID-19. The chain links TRBV7-9 to TRBJ1-2, with TRBD1 identical over 10 bases. Sequencing was performed on PBMCs or T cells enriched from blood (not recorded which). The CDR3 loop reads CASSPGQGEPNYGYTF. In nucleotides, the CDR3 is TGTGCCAGCAGCCCAGGACAGGGGGAACCCAACTATGGCTACACCTTC. The full variable domain, in which reference TRBV7-9 and TRBJ1-2 provide the parts outside the CDR3, is DTGVSQNPRHKITKRGQNVTFRCDPISEHNRLYWYRQTLGQGPEFLTYFQNEAQLEKSRLLSDRFSAERPKGSFSTLEIQRTEQGDSAMYLCASSPGQGEPNYGYTFGSGTRLTVV.